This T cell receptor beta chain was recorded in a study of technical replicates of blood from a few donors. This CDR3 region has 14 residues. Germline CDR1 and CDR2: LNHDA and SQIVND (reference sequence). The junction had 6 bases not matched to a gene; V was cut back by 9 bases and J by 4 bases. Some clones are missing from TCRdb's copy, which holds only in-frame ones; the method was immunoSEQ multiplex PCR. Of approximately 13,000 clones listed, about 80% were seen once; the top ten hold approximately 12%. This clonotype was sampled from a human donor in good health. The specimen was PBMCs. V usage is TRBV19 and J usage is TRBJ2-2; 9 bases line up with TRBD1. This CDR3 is CASLRDRATGELFF. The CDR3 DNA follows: TGTGCCAGCCTCCGGGACAGGGCCACCGGGGAGCTGTTTTTT. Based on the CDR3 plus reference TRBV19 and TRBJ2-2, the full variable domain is DGGITQSPKYLFRKEGQNVTLSCEQNLNHDAMYWYRQDPGQGLRLIYYSQIVNDFQKGDIAEGYSVSREKKESFPLTVTSAQKNPTAFYLCASLRDRATGELFFGEGSRLTVL.